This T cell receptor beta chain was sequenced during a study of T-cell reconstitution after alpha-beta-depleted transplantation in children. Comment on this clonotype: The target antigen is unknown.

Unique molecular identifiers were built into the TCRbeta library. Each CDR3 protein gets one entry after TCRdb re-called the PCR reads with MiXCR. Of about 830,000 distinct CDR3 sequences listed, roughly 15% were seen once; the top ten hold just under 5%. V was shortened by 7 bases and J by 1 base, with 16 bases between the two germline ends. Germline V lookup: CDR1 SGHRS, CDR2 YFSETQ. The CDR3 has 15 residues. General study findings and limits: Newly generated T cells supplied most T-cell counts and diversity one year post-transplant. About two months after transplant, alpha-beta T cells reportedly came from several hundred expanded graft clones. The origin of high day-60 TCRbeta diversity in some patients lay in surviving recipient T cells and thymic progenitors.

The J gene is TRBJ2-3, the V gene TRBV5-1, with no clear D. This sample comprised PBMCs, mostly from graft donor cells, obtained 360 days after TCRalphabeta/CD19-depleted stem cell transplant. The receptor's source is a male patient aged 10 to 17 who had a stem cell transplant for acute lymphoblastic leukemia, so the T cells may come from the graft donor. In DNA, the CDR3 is TGCGCCAGCCAAGTGGTGTTAGGGCGCACAGATACGCAGTATTTT. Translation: CASQVVLGRTDTQYF.